This T cell receptor (beta chain) was obtained from a study of CD8 T cells in ankylosing spondylitis. Findings and limits, study-wide: The study looked at matched synovial fluid samples from ankylosing spondylitis patients. Disease-linked clones were reported to be significantly enriched there.

V lost 0 bases, J lost 5 bases, and 12 bases lay in between. This CDR3 spans 15 amino acids. The germline V gene has CDR1 SGHRS and CDR2 YFSETQ. A note on this clonotype: As yet, its antigen is unknown.

Quantitative barcoded 5'-RACE was used to prepare TCR beta libraries. TCRdb processed the 5' RACE reads anew with MiXCR; each CDR3 protein has one entry. In the table there are about 89,000 distinct CDR3 sequences, approximately 30% of which are singletons. This receptor was obtained from a male donor with ankylosing spondylitis or in good health (not recorded which). The chain combines TRBV5-1 with TRBJ1-5, with a possible D match to TRBD1 (5 bases). Material: blood, either unsorted or a sorted T cell fraction (not recorded which). The CDR3 DNA reads as TGCGCCAGCAGCTTGGGCCCGGCGGGGGATCAGCCCCAGCATTTT. Translation: CASSLGPAGDQPQHF.